The 32 T cell receptor beta chains below all came from one sample that was sequenced in a study of shared clonotypes between healthy human individuals. This table comes from immunoSEQ multiplex PCR, and its TCRdb copy is limited to in-frame clones, with some not included. The repertoire includes nearly 1,000,000 clones, more than 75% of them detected once, and 1.5% sits in the top ten. The material sequenced was memory CD4+ T cells sorted from blood. Noted subset: CD45RA-negative fraction. These receptors were obtained from a man aged 18 to 35 in good health.

The chain couples TRBV4-3 to TRBJ2-2; 7 bases are a match to TRBD2. The germline gives CDR1 LGHNA, CDR2 YSLEER. V lost 5 bases to trimming and J lost 1 base; unmatched junction nucleotides: 7. The CDR3 is made up of 16 amino acids. The CDR3 nucleotides are TGCGCCAGCAGCTCCAGGGCGGGAGAGAACACCGGGGAGCTGTTTTTT. This translates into CASSSRAGENTGELFF.

The chain uses TRBV15 and TRBJ2-3; TRBD2 agrees at 9 bases. The CDR3 consists of 16 residues. From germline, CDR1 is LNHNV and CDR2 YYDKDF (reference sequence). Unmatched junction bases numbered 5, after V lost 0 bases and J lost 4 bases. The CDR3 DNA follows: TGTGCCACCAGCAGAGATAGTGGCGGGGGGGCAGATACGCAGTATTTT. Translated, it gives CATSRDSGGGADTQYF.

This clone has a handful of counts. The V and J genes are TRBV30 and TRBJ2-3; possible D gene TRBD2, 5 bases. The CDR3 contains 12 residues. CDR1 and CDR2 (germline): GTSNPN, SVGIG (reference sequence). The V gene lost 8 bases and the J gene lost 6 bases, with 15 bases spanning the gap. This CDR3 reads CARGQSSDTQYF. CDR3 bases: TGTGCCCGGGGTCAAAGTTCGGATACGCAGTATTTT.

The rearrangement links TRBV7-2 to TRBJ1-2; D unclear. Germline assignment: CDR1 SGHTA and CDR2 FQGNSA. V shed 1 base and J shed 1 base, with 7 bases lying between them. The CDR3 extends over 14 amino acids. Here the CDR3 DNA reads TGTGCCAGCAGCTTAGGGGGATTTAACTATGGCTACACCTTC. Translation: CASSLGGFNYGYTF. Together with reference TRBV7-2 and TRBJ1-2, the CDR3 gives the full variable domain: GAGVSQSPSNKVTEKGKDVELRCDPISGHTALYWYRQSLGQGLEFLIYFQGNSAPDKSGLPSDRFSAERTGGSVSTLTIQRTQQEDSAVYLCASSLGGFNYGYTFGSGTRLTVV.

This clone occurred a few times. The chain joins TRBV5-1 to TRBJ1-6; the D gene is possibly TRBD1 (5 bases). CDR1 is SGHRS and CDR2 is YFSETQ in the germline V gene. The CDR3 has 15 amino acids. Between the trimmed V and J ends, which lost 4 bases and 9 bases, there was a span of 17 bases. Here the CDR3 DNA reads TGCGCCAGCAGCCCGGAGGGCTTGGGGCGTTCACCCCTCCACTTT. Amino acid sequence: CASSPEGLGRSPLHF.

This clone was seen a single time. The J gene is TRBJ2-7, the V gene TRBV30; D uncertain. CDR1 is GTSNPN and CDR2 is SVGIG in the germline V gene (reference sequence). V lost 4 bases and J lost 1, with 14 bases in between. The CDR3 is 14 amino acids. CDR3 in amino acids: CAWKGRAVSYEQYF. In DNA, the CDR3 is TGTGCCTGGAAAGGGCGCGCGGTGTCCTACGAGCAGTACTTC.

This clone showed up many times. This rearrangement joins TRBV28 to TRBJ2-1; 12 nucleotides align to TRBD2. The CDR3 totals 17 residues. Germline-derived CDR1 and CDR2 are MDHEN and SYDVKM. V shed 9 bases, J shed 0 bases, and the junction held 9 bases outside the gene matches. CDR3 in DNA: TGTGCCAGTACTAGCGGGGGGACTCCGAGCTCCTACAATGAGCAGTTCTTC. Translation gives CASTSGGTPSSYNEQFF.

The genes are TRBV5-6 and TRBJ1-4, with D unresolved. Germline loops: CDR1 SGHDT, CDR2 YYEEEE. Trimming stripped 1 base from V and 0 bases from J, with 10 bases between. This CDR3 region has 16 residues. CDR3 sequence reads: CASSLWQPATNEKLFF. CDR3 DNA: TGTGCCAGCAGCTTGTGGCAGCCTGCAACTAATGAAAAACTGTTTTTT.

V usage is TRBV9 and J usage is TRBJ2-5, with D perhaps matching TRBD2 (6 bases). The germline gives CDR1 SGDLS, CDR2 YYNGEE. V was clipped by 7 bases and J by 3 bases, with 13 bases between them. The CDR3 spans 13 residues. CDR3 bases: TGTGCCAGCGGGTACGGGGGAAAAGAGACCCAGTACTTC. Its translation is CASGYGGKETQYF.

The chain couples TRBV9 to TRBJ2-3; possibly TRBD1 for D (7 bases). Trimming stripped 3 bases from V and 5 bases from J, with 19 bases between. The CDR3 runs to 16 residues. Germline V gene lookup returns CDR1 SGDLS and CDR2 YYNGEE. CDR3 bases: TGTGCCAGCAGCGCCCAGGGGGGCGGGGTATTAGATACGCAGTATTTT. Translated: CASSAQGGGVLDTQYF.

This chain uses TRBV2 with TRBJ2-7; 7 positions match TRBD2. The CDR3 covers 13 residues. Germline V lookup: CDR1 SNHLY, CDR2 FYNNEI. The V segment lost 7 bases and the J segment 7 bases; nucleotides outside the gene matches: 10. The CDR3, as DNA: TGTGCCAGCAACACTCTGCGGGGGAGTGAGCAGTACTTC. Encoded protein: CASNTLRGSEQYF.

The chain joins TRBV5-6 to TRBJ2-3, with 7 bases lining up with TRBD2. Per germline, CDR1 SGHDT and CDR2 YYEEEE. Trimming took 4 bases from V and 1 from J; bases not matched to a gene: 6. The length of the CDR3 is 15 residues. CDR3 residues: CASSLGLVGTDTQYF. The CDR3, as DNA: TGTGCCAGCAGCCTCGGACTAGTAGGCACAGATACGCAGTATTTT.

As for this clone: Relative to the germline gene, one junction end is altered; a read error may explain this. The chain links TRBV28 to TRBJ1-4; D remains ambiguous. The V gene's germline CDR1 is MDHEN and CDR2 SYDVKM. CDR3 size: 13 residues. The CDR3 sequence: CASSLSGRRDRIF. CDR3 bases: TGTGCCAGCAGTTTATCAGGACGGCGGGATAGGATTTTT.

The rearrangement uses TRBV7-9 and TRBJ1-1; TRBD1 matches 7 bases. This CDR3 is 15 amino acids long. The germline CDR1 and CDR2 sequences are SEHNR and FQNEAQ (reference sequence). With 5 bases clipped from V and 6 bases from J, the junction kept 12 bases outside the gene matches. Here the CDR3 DNA reads TGTGCCAGCAGCGAAAGGACAGGCGAACGTCCTGAAGCTTTCTTT. Residues: CASSERTGERPEAFF.

This clone was observed once. The chain recombines TRBV20-1 with TRBJ2-7; D is uncertain. The CDR3 is made up of 10 amino acids. Looked up from germline, CDR1 is DFQATT and CDR2 is SNEGSKA (reference sequence). Trimming removed 6 bases at V and 3 bases at J, with 6 bases between. The CDR3 DNA reads TGCAGTGCCGCCGACTACGAGCAGTACTTC. Translated, it gives CSAADYEQYF.

The V call is TRBV6-5, the J call TRBJ1-1, with TRBD1 identical over 9 bases. This CDR3 has 15 residues. V lost 4 bases, J lost 4 bases, and 7 bases stayed unmatched. The V gene's germline CDR1 is MNHEY and CDR2 SVGAGI. CDR3 region: CASSWTRQGGTEAFF. In DNA form, the CDR3 reads TGTGCCAGCAGTTGGACGAGACAGGGGGGCACTGAAGCTTTCTTT.

V and J are TRBV7-2 and TRBJ1-2; TRBD1 aligns across 7 bases. The CDR3 is 14 residues long. Unmatched junction bases numbered 5, after V lost 3 bases and J lost 4 bases. Germline lookup yields CDR1 SGHTA and CDR2 FQGNSA. CDR3 region: CASSLPGTAYGYTF. CDR3 DNA sequence: TGTGCCAGCAGCTTGCCCGGGACAGCCTATGGCTACACCTTC. Together with reference TRBV7-2 and TRBJ1-2, the CDR3 gives the full variable domain: GAGVSQSPSNKVTEKGKDVELRCDPISGHTALYWYRQSLGQGLEFLIYFQGNSAPDKSGLPSDRFSAERTGGSVSTLTIQRTQQEDSAVYLCASSLPGTAYGYTFGSGTRLTVV.

A note on this clone: Its ends do not fully match the called genes, so a read error is possible. The chain joins TRBV7-7 to TRBJ2-2; D not certain. Germline assignment: CDR1 SSHAT and CDR2 FNYEAQ (reference sequence). The CDR3 loop spans 15 amino acids. The CDR3 DNA is TGTGCTAGCAGCCAGAACCCCCTAGGAGTCGGGGAGCTGTTTTTT. Protein product: CASSQNPLGVGELFF.

The rearrangement uses TRBV21-1 and TRBJ2-3. TRBV21-1 is shown as a pseudogene. This CDR3 has 17 residues. CDR3 loop: CASSKAPTSQSTDTQYF. The CDR3, as DNA: TGTGCCAGCAGCAAAGCTCCGACCTCTCAGAGCACAGATACGCAGTATTTT.

This clone was detected only once. The gene calls are TRBV25-1 and TRBJ1-4; no clear D. In germline, CDR1 is MGHDK, CDR2 SYGVNS. The CDR3 is 15 residues long. Trimming stripped 0 bases from V and 5 bases from J, with 10 bases between. The CDR3 nucleotides read TGTGCCAGCAGTGAATATAATAGGGAAAATGAAAAACTGTTTTTT. Residues: CASSEYNRENEKLFF.

The rearrangement uses TRBV7-9 and TRBJ1-3; D may be TRBD1 (5 bases). V was clipped by 0 bases and J by 4 bases, with 7 bases between them. CDR1 is SEHNR and CDR2 is FQNEAQ in the germline V gene (reference sequence). The CDR3 is made up of 14 amino acids. Here the CDR3 reads CASSLAGRGNTIYF. The CDR3 nucleotides are TGTGCCAGCAGCTTAGCGGGACGCGGAAACACCATATATTTT.

The CDR3 DNA follows: TGCGCCAGCAGCCTCCCATCGGTCGAGGGTTTTAACTATGGCTACACCTTC. It is translated as CASSLPSVEGFNYGYTF. This chain links TRBV4-1 with TRBJ1-2; D remains unclear. CDR1 is MGHRA and CDR2 is YSYEKL in the germline V gene. This CDR3 has 17 amino acids. V gave up 4 bases and J gave up 1 base, with 19 bases separating them.

The chain is built from TRBV4-3 and TRBJ1-2; D not resolved. This CDR3 contains 16 residues. Germline CDR1 reads LGHNA; CDR2 reads YSLEER. V lost 0 bases to trimming and J lost 2 bases, with 13 bases between them. CDR3 nucleotide sequence: TGCGCCAGCAGCCAAGAGAGTTCGGGCGGCAACTATGGCTACACCTTC. This encodes CASSQESSGGNYGYTF.

The CDR3 region has the DNA TGCGCCAGCAGAACCACGGGCACTGAAGCTTTCTTT. It is translated as CASRTTGTEAFF. This chain uses TRBV4-3 with TRBJ1-1; D is unclear. This CDR3 is 12 amino acids long. Trimming removed 6 bases from V and 4 bases from J, with 9 bases in between. Germline assignment: CDR1 LGHNA and CDR2 YSLEER.

This chain links TRBV10-3 with TRBJ2-6, with 7 bases lining up with TRBD1. CDR3 length: 17 residues. The germline V gene encodes CDR1 ENHRY and CDR2 SYGVKD. J was trimmed by 0 bases and V by 5 bases; bases with no gene match: 7. DNA for the CDR3: TGTGCCATCAGTCCGGGACAGAAGACCTCTGGGGCCAACGTCCTGACTTTC. Its protein is CAISPGQKTSGANVLTF.

V usage is TRBV25-1 and J usage is TRBJ1-2; D not resolved. Trimming took 5 bases from V and 2 from J, leaving 15 bases between them. Germline assignment: CDR1 MGHDK and CDR2 SYGVNS. The CDR3 has 15 residues. The CDR3 protein is CASSKTGEGNYGYTF. The CDR3 bases are TGTGCCAGCAGTAAAACGGGCGAGGGAAACTATGGCTACACCTTC.

Turning to this clone: This CDR3 is also generated by other DNA sequences in the sample. V is TRBV7-3 and J is TRBJ2-6, with D uncertain. V was trimmed by 2 bases and J by 1 base, leaving 6 bases between them. Germline V gives CDR1 SGHTA, CDR2 FQGTGA. This CDR3 spans 15 amino acids. CDR3 loop: CASSLSGSGANVLTF. CDR3 in DNA: TGTGCCAGCAGCTTATCTGGGTCTGGGGCCAACGTCCTGACTTTC.

The rearrangement joins TRBV29-1 to TRBJ2-1, with 8 bases matching TRBD1. In germline, CDR1 is SQVTM, CDR2 ANQGSEA. V dropped 4 bases and J dropped 4; count of bases not matched to a gene: 9. The length of the CDR3 is 15 residues. CDR3 bases: TGCAGCGTTGCTCCGGGACAGGTTACGTACAATGAGCAGTTCTTC. Translated: CSVAPGQVTYNEQFF.

The chain uses TRBV28 and TRBJ1-1; D is possibly TRBD1 (6 bases). The CDR3 runs 15 residues. Trimming removed 6 bases from V and 0 bases from J, with 14 bases in between. Germline V gives CDR1 MDHEN, CDR2 SYDVKM. Here the CDR3 reads CASSLGDTLNTEAFF. DNA for the CDR3: TGTGCCAGCAGCCTAGGGGACACCTTGAACACTGAAGCTTTCTTT. Based on the CDR3 plus reference TRBV28 and TRBJ1-1, the full variable domain is DVKVTQSSRYLVKRTGEKVFLECVQDMDHENMFWYRQDPGLGLRLIYFSYDVKMKEKGDIPEGYSVSREKKERFSLILESASTNQTSMYLCASSLGDTLNTEAFFGQGTRLTVV.

This clone was observed a few times. The J gene is TRBJ1-2, the V gene TRBV6-6; TRBD1 is a possible D gene (6 bases). The CDR3 totals 11 residues. Between the trimmed V and J ends, which lost 5 bases and 10 bases, there was a span of 11 bases. Germline V gene data show CDR1 as MNHNY and CDR2 as SVGAGI (reference sequence). The CDR3 nucleotides read TGTGCCAGCAGTGAACAGGGTTTCTACACCTTC. It specifies CASSEQGFYTF.

The V call is TRBV19, the J call TRBJ2-5, with TRBD2 matching over 12 bases. CDR1 and CDR2 from the germline V gene are LNHDA and SQIVND (reference sequence). J gave up 5 bases and V 4 bases, and 2 bases lay outside the gene matches. This CDR3 is built from 14 residues. CDR3 amino acids: CASSNLAGGETQYF. Written as DNA, the CDR3 is TGTGCCAGTAGTAACCTAGCGGGGGGGGAGACCCAGTACTTC.

This sequence joins TRBV7-2 and TRBJ1-5, with D unclear. Per the germline V gene, CDR1 is SGHTA and CDR2 is FQGNSA. Trimming took 1 base from V and 4 from J, leaving 8 bases between them. This CDR3 is built from 14 residues. CDR3 loop: CASSLDPGNQPQHF. The CDR3 nucleotides are TGTGCCAGCAGCTTAGATCCAGGAAATCAGCCCCAGCATTTT. Combining the CDR3 with reference TRBV7-2 and TRBJ1-5 gives the whole variable domain GAGVSQSPSNKVTEKGKDVELRCDPISGHTALYWYRQSLGQGLEFLIYFQGNSAPDKSGLPSDRFSAERTGGSVSTLTIQRTQQEDSAVYLCASSLDPGNQPQHFGDGTRLSIL.